These 6 T cell receptor beta chains came from one sample sequenced in a study of human T cells and chemical hapten exposure. From the RACE reads, TCRdb called clonotypes with MiXCR, one entry per CDR3 protein. The sample includes 70,000 to 90,000 distinct CDR3 sequences, 11% of them seen just once. Time point defined: patch test 3, about 24 weeks after DPC sensitization. Treatment described: therapeutic diphenylcyclopropenone sensitization with weekly scalp DPC. Sequencing used whole blood, obtained in connection with sensitization to the hapten diphenylcyclopropenone (DPC). These receptors were taken from a woman aged 45-60 years with alopecia areata. Some clones in this sample may be carry-over from other donors' samples.

This clonotype was picked up many times. The chain is built from TRBV6-2 or TRBV6-3 and TRBJ2-3; D gene uncertain. The CDR3 runs to 14 residues. V shed 0 bases and J shed 6 bases, with 10 bases lying between them. Germline CDR1 reads MNHEY; CDR2 reads SVGEGT. In nucleotides, the CDR3 is TGTGCCAGCAGTTACTCCCCCGCCGAGGATACGCAGTATTTT. This translates into CASSYSPAEDTQYF.

This clonotype was counted many times. V gene TRBV18 combines with J gene TRBJ1-3; TRBD1 might be the D (5 bases). Trimming left V 0 bases short and J 9 bases short, with 9 bases between. CDR1 KGHSH and CDR2 LQKENI come from the germline V gene. There are 13 residues in the CDR3. The CDR3: CASSPPEGRTIYF. CDR3 bases: TGTGCCAGCTCACCACCGGAGGGACGCACCATATATTTT.

The rearrangement links TRBV29-1 to TRBJ2-7; 10 nucleotides align to TRBD1. The junction had 10 bases not matched to a gene; V was cut back by 8 bases and J by 3 bases. The CDR3 covers 14 residues. Germline CDR1 is SQVTM and CDR2 is ANQGSEA. In DNA, the CDR3 is TGCAGCCACGAGGGGACAGGGGTTTACTACGAGCAGTACTTC. Encoded protein: CSHEGTGVYYEQYF.

This clonotype turned up a few times. The chain recombines TRBV7-2 with TRBJ2-7, with 8 bases identical to TRBD2. J gave up 0 bases and V 5 bases, and 3 bases lay outside the gene matches. This CDR3 comprises 14 residues. Per the germline V gene, CDR1 is SGHTA and CDR2 is FQGNSA. DNA for the CDR3: TGTGCCAGCAGCCGGGGGGGGAACTCCTACGAGCAGTACTTC. It is translated as CASSRGGNSYEQYF.

This clonotype was picked up many times. The chain is built from TRBV7-9 and TRBJ1-1; no firm D call. The germline V and J ends were trimmed by 6 bases and 2 bases, with 13 bases remaining between them. Per the germline V gene, CDR1 is SEHNR and CDR2 is FQNEAQ (reference sequence). The length of the CDR3 is 14 residues. CDR3 nucleotides: TGTGCCAGCAGTTCACATCAGGATAACACTGAAGCTTTCTTT. Protein product: CASSSHQDNTEAFF.

V and J are TRBV2 and TRBJ2-7; D is unclear. V lost 7 bases and J lost 2, with 9 bases in between. The germline gives CDR1 SNHLY, CDR2 FYNNEI. The CDR3 has 12 amino acids. The CDR3 DNA is TGTGCCAGCAAAGAACAGACCTACGAGCAGTACTTC. The encoded protein is CASKEQTYEQYF.